One sample yielded the 31 T cell receptor beta chains listed below, sequenced in a study of blood T cell repertoires in COVID-19. Only in-frame clones appear in the TCRdb table, and some are missing; sequencing was by immunoSEQ multiplex PCR. The data show 300,000 to 400,000 clones, about 90% seen once. The sample was PBMCs or T cells enriched from blood (not recorded which). The origin of the receptors is a woman under 40 who had recovered from COVID-19.

The chain recombines TRBV3-1 (or the pseudogene TRBV3-2) with TRBJ1-2; D is possibly TRBD1 (5 bases). This CDR3 spans 14 amino acids. V was clipped by 0 bases and J by 7 bases, with 12 bases between them. CDR1 and CDR2 (germline): LGHDT, YNNKEL (reference sequence). CDR3 coding DNA: TGTGCCAGCAGCCAAGAATGGCGGGGGTCTGGCTACACCTTC. Translating it yields CASSQEWRGSGYTF.

The table lists this clone with a few counts. V and J are TRBV7-9 and TRBJ2-2; TRBD1 matches at 9 bases. The V gene's germline CDR1 is SEHNR and CDR2 FQNEAQ (reference sequence). The CDR3 length is 15 residues. The ends lost 7 bases at V and 6 bases at J; junction bases unmatched: 9. CDR3 loop: CASTPPDRGPGELFF. The CDR3 DNA reads TGTGCCAGCACCCCACCGGACAGGGGTCCCGGGGAGCTGTTTTTT. Using reference TRBV7-9 and TRBJ2-2 for the parts outside the CDR3, the full variable domain is DTGVSQNPRHKITKRGQNVTFRCDPISEHNRLYWYRQTLGQGPEFLTYFQNEAQLEKSRLLSDRFSAERPKGSFSTLEIQRTEQGDSAMYLCASTPPDRGPGELFFGEGSRLTVL.

The J gene is TRBJ1-2, the V gene TRBV14, with D uncertain. CDR1 is SGHDN and CDR2 is FVKESK in the germline V gene. This CDR3 region has 16 residues. The V end was cut by 1 base, the J end by 2 bases, with 14 bases between. CDR3 loop: CASSQAVGRGNYGYTF. DNA of the CDR3: TGTGCCAGCAGCCAAGCGGTGGGTCGCGGGAACTATGGCTACACCTTC.

The chain links TRBV11-2 to TRBJ2-1; the match to TRBD2 covers 10 bases. V was pared by 5 bases and J by 9 bases, with 7 bases of the junction left unmatched. The CDR3 spans 14 residues. The germline V gene encodes CDR1 SGHAT and CDR2 FQNNGV. The CDR3 region is CASSTQRGGPEQFF. DNA for the CDR3: TGTGCCAGCAGCACCCAGCGGGGGGGCCCTGAGCAGTTCTTC.

V usage is TRBV30 and J usage is TRBJ2-7; a possible D gene is TRBD1 (5 bases). Trimming took 1 base from V and 0 from J, leaving 7 bases between them. Germline V gene lookup returns CDR1 GTSNPN and CDR2 SVGIG (reference sequence). The CDR3 is 13 amino acids. In nucleotides, the CDR3 is TGTGCCTGGAGTGGACAGTTCTCCTACGAGCAGTACTTC. Translating it yields CAWSGQFSYEQYF.

The chain carries TRBV6-2 or TRBV6-3 and TRBJ2-7; 7 nucleotides match TRBD2. CDR1 is MNHEY, CDR2 SVGEGT, per germline. The trim removed 4 bases at V and 4 bases at J, leaving 4 bases unmatched. The CDR3 totals 13 residues. In DNA form, the CDR3 reads TGTGCCAGCAGTTTGCGGGGACTATACGAGCAGTACTTC. Encoded protein: CASSLRGLYEQYF.

The chain combines TRBV7-9 with TRBJ1-2, with TRBD1 matching over 9 bases. CDR1 is SEHNR and CDR2 is FQNEAQ in the germline V gene (reference sequence). The CDR3 covers 16 residues. V gave up 2 bases and J gave up 4 bases; unmatched junction bases: 8. The CDR3, as DNA: TGTGCCAGCAGCTTACCCGGGACAGGGTCTTCCTATGGCTACACCTTC. The encoded protein is CASSLPGTGSSYGYTF. Together with reference TRBV7-9 and TRBJ1-2, the CDR3 gives the full variable domain: DTGVSQNPRHKITKRGQNVTFRCDPISEHNRLYWYRQTLGQGPEFLTYFQNEAQLEKSRLLSDRFSAERPKGSFSTLEIQRTEQGDSAMYLCASSLPGTGSSYGYTFGSGTRLTVV.

V and J are TRBV2 and TRBJ2-7; D perhaps matches TRBD1 (5 bases). This CDR3 is built from 15 residues. CDR1 is SNHLY and CDR2 is FYNNEI in the germline V gene. Between the trimmed V and J ends, which lost 2 bases and 5 bases, there was a span of 16 bases. Here the CDR3 DNA reads TGTGCCAGCAGTGAAAGGTGGGGCCCGGGCGACGAGCAGTACTTC. It yields the protein CASSERWGPGDEQYF. The variable domain in full, completed from reference TRBV2 and TRBJ2-7, reads EPEVTQTPSHQVTQMGQEVILRCVPISNHLYFYWYRQILGQKVEFLVSFYNNEISEKSEIFDDQFSVERPDGSNFTLKIRSTKLEDSAMYFCASSERWGPGDEQYFGPGTRLTVT.

This clone occurred once. V usage is TRBV4-1 and J usage is TRBJ1-5; tentative D call: TRBD1 (6 bases). The V gene's germline CDR1 is MGHRA and CDR2 YSYEKL. This CDR3 comprises 16 residues. Trimming left V 0 bases short and J 5 bases short, with 14 bases between. CDR3 residues: CASSQDAAGVDQPQHF. CDR3 in DNA: TGCGCCAGCAGCCAAGATGCGGCAGGGGTTGATCAGCCCCAGCATTTT.

This clone was seen only once. V is TRBV6-1 and J is TRBJ2-1, with 7 positions matching TRBD1. This CDR3 has 19 residues. CDR1 and CDR2 (germline): MNHNS, SASEGT. V was clipped by 3 bases and J by 0 bases; unmatched bases: 14. CDR3 sequence: CASSDTLGTALSSYNEQFF. The DNA of the CDR3 is TGTGCCAGCAGTGATACACTCGGGACAGCGCTGAGCTCCTACAATGAGCAGTTCTTC.

The chain is built from TRBV7-8 and TRBJ1-2; TRBD1 might be the D (6 bases). The germline V gene encodes CDR1 SGHVS and CDR2 FQNEAQ. The CDR3 length is 15 residues. V was clipped by 2 bases and J by 7 bases, with 17 bases between them. In DNA, the CDR3 is TGTGCCAGCAGCTTACGGGCAGGGGCTGTTCTTGGCTACACCTTC. It codes for CASSLRAGAVLGYTF.

This clone was picked up a small number of times. This sequence joins TRBV21-1 and TRBJ2-2; the D call TRBD1 from the table was never checked on the DNA. TRBV21-1 is tagged as a pseudogene. The CDR3 has 16 residues. CDR3 sequence: CASSRQGAANTGELFF. The CDR3 nucleotides read TGTGCCAGCAGCCGCCAGGGCGCCGCGAACACCGGGGAGCTGTTTTTT.

The V and J genes are TRBV28 and TRBJ2-5; TRBD2 aligns across 7 bases. This CDR3 has 15 amino acids. Germline V gene sequence: CDR1 MDHEN, CDR2 SYDVKM. Losses at the gene ends were 4 bases for V and 4 bases for J; bases not matched to a gene: 9. CDR3 amino acids: CASSWGAGRGETQYF. The CDR3 bases are TGTGCCAGCAGTTGGGGAGCGGGGAGGGGAGAGACCCAGTACTTC. Full variable domain (remainder filled in from reference TRBV28 and TRBJ2-5): DVKVTQSSRYLVKRTGEKVFLECVQDMDHENMFWYRQDPGLGLRLIYFSYDVKMKEKGDIPEGYSVSREKKERFSLILESASTNQTSMYLCASSWGAGRGETQYFGPGTRLLVL.

This clone was counted once. This sequence joins TRBV18 and TRBJ2-7, with 7 nucleotides matching TRBD1. Germline V gives CDR1 KGHSH, CDR2 LQKENI. The ends lost 3 bases at V and 3 bases at J; junction bases unmatched: 11. CDR3 length: 16 amino acids. As DNA, the CDR3 is TGTGCCAGCTCACCCTCTAGGGGGCGGACGAACTACGAGCAGTACTTC. Amino acids: CASSPSRGRTNYEQYF.

The chain joins TRBV19 to TRBJ1-5, with a possible D match to TRBD1 (6 bases). The V gene lost 7 bases and the J gene lost 6 bases, with 10 bases spanning the gap. The length of the CDR3 is 12 residues. Germline V gene lookup returns CDR1 LNHDA and CDR2 SQIVND (reference sequence). This CDR3 reads CASKQGGQPQHF. As DNA, the CDR3 is TGTGCCAGTAAACAGGGCGGTCAGCCCCAGCATTTT.

This rearrangement joins TRBV7-8 to TRBJ1-5; 8 nucleotides agree with TRBD1. V lost 5 bases, J lost 3 bases, and 3 bases stayed unmatched. The CDR3 contains 14 residues. Germline CDR1 is SGHVS and CDR2 is FQNEAQ. The CDR3 nucleotides read TGTGCCAGCAGCCCCAGGGGGCCCAATCAGCCCCAGCATTTT. Translation: CASSPRGPNQPQHF. Drawing the rest from reference TRBV7-8 and TRBJ1-5, the complete variable domain is GAGVSQSPRYKVAKRGQDVALRCDPISGHVSLFWYQQALGQGPEFLTYFQNEAQLDKSGLPSDRFFAERPEGSVSTLKIQRTQQEDSAVYLCASSPRGPNQPQHFGDGTRLSIL.

The V gene is TRBV18, the J gene TRBJ1-3; the match to TRBD1 covers 7 bases. From germline, CDR1 is KGHSH and CDR2 LQKENI. V lost 6 bases and J lost 1; bases outside the gene matches: 9. CDR3 size: 16 residues. The CDR3 coding sequence is TGTGCCAGCTCCGATACAGCAGGGGGTTCTGGAAACACCATATATTTT. Its protein product is CASSDTAGGSGNTIYF. Combining the CDR3 with reference TRBV18 and TRBJ1-3 gives the whole variable domain NAGVMQNPRHLVRRRGQEARLRCSPMKGHSHVYWYRQLPEEGLKFMVYLQKENIIDESGMPKERFSAEFPKEGPSILRIQQVVRGDSAAYFCASSDTAGGSGNTIYFGEGSWLTVV.

The rearrangement uses TRBV18 and TRBJ2-4, with 7 bases that match TRBD1. Germline V gene data show CDR1 as KGHSH and CDR2 as LQKENI. J lost 0 bases, V lost 6 bases, and 5 bases had no gene match. CDR3 length: 15 residues. This chain's CDR3 is CASSGQFSAKNIQYF. Written as DNA, the CDR3 is TGTGCCAGCTCGGGACAGTTTTCAGCCAAAAACATTCAGTACTTC.

The V call is TRBV7-8, the J call TRBJ1-5; D is ambiguous. The germline gives CDR1 SGHVS, CDR2 FQNEAQ. Trimming cost V 1 base and J 6 bases, with 4 bases left between them. This CDR3 region has 12 residues. CDR3 nucleotides: TGTGCCAGCAGCTTAGATAGTCAGCCCCAGCATTTT. Amino acid sequence: CASSLDSQPQHF.

The chain uses TRBV7-9 and TRBJ1-4, with TRBD1 as a possible D gene (6 bases). Between the trimmed V and J ends, which lost 0 bases and 0 bases, there was a span of 14 bases. The CDR3 runs to 18 residues. Germline values: CDR1 SEHNR, CDR2 FQNEAQ (reference sequence). CDR3 coding DNA: TGTGCCAGCAGCTTAGCCCCAGGGGCCTTTGCAACTAATGAAAAACTGTTTTTT. Translating it yields CASSLAPGAFATNEKLFF.

The rearrangement uses TRBV19 and TRBJ2-3; a weak D match, TRBD2 (5 bases). V lost 3 bases and J 3 bases, leaving 13 bases between the germline ends. Per germline, CDR1 LNHDA and CDR2 SQIVND (reference sequence). The CDR3 extends over 15 amino acids. The CDR3 DNA follows: TGTGCCAGTAGTATTAGCGCGATGGGGACAGATACGCAGTATTTT. Translation gives CASSISAMGTDTQYF.

This clone was seen only a few times. The V and J genes are TRBV7-9 and TRBJ1-3, with no clear D. Trimming took off 4 bases at V and 2 bases at J, with 12 bases between the two ends. Germline assignment: CDR1 SEHNR and CDR2 FQNEAQ (reference sequence). This CDR3 contains 15 residues. The CDR3: CASSSVSGPGNTIYF. The CDR3 region has the DNA TGTGCCAGCAGCTCCGTCTCGGGTCCTGGAAACACCATATATTTT.

The chain employs TRBV28 and TRBJ2-1, with 11 bases lining up with TRBD1. Germline values: CDR1 MDHEN, CDR2 SYDVKM. The CDR3 consists of 16 residues. With V trimmed by 5 bases and J by 7 bases, 10 bases remained unmatched. DNA for the CDR3: TGTGCCAGCAGTGGACAGGGGGCTTCCAAATGGAATGAGCAGTTCTTC. Protein product: CASSGQGASKWNEQFF.

The chain joins TRBV7-2 to TRBJ1-5; D gene unclear. V lost 4 bases and J 2 bases, leaving 12 bases between the germline ends. This CDR3 region has 15 residues. Germline values: CDR1 SGHTA, CDR2 FQGNSA. The CDR3 DNA reads TGTGCCAGCAGCTCCGCCGAGAGGGGCAATCAGCCCCAGCATTTT. Its translation: CASSSAERGNQPQHF. The full variable domain, completed using reference TRBV7-2 and TRBJ1-5, is GAGVSQSPSNKVTEKGKDVELRCDPISGHTALYWYRQSLGQGLEFLIYFQGNSAPDKSGLPSDRFSAERTGGSVSTLTIQRTQQEDSAVYLCASSSAERGNQPQHFGDGTRLSIL.

The V gene is TRBV11-2, the J gene TRBJ2-3, with a tentative D call TRBD2 (7 bases). This CDR3 spans 14 amino acids. Trimming removed 5 bases from V and 8 bases from J, with 17 bases in between. Germline assignment: CDR1 SGHAT and CDR2 FQNNGV. The CDR3 reads CASSKDGGRGTQYF. As DNA, the CDR3 is TGTGCCAGCAGCAAAGACGGGGGGCGGGGTACGCAGTATTTT. Full variable domain (rest looked up from reference TRBV11-2 and TRBJ2-3): EAGVAQSPRYKIIEKRQSVAFWCNPISGHATLYWYQQILGQGPKLLIQFQNNGVVDDSQLPKDRFSAERLKGVDSTLKIQPAKLEDSAVYLCASSKDGGRGTQYFGPGTRLTVL.

The genes are TRBV19 and TRBJ2-7; 8 bases align to TRBD1. Looked up from germline, CDR1 is LNHDA and CDR2 is SQIVND (reference sequence). The ends lost 8 bases at V and 2 bases at J; junction bases unmatched: 5. CDR3 length equals 13 residues. The CDR3 reads CASSGTGAYEQYF. The CDR3 DNA reads TGTGCCAGTTCCGGGACAGGAGCCTACGAGCAGTACTTC.

The chain is built from TRBV11-2 and TRBJ1-2; 11 nucleotides align to TRBD1. This CDR3 contains 15 residues. The V gene end was trimmed by 3 bases and the J gene end by 7 bases; junction bases not matched to a gene: 7. CDR1 and CDR2 (germline): SGHAT, FQNNGV. CDR3 bases: TGTGCCAGCAGCTTGGCTGACGGGACAGGGGGTGGCTACACCTTC. It encodes CASSLADGTGGGYTF.

V is TRBV29-1 and J is TRBJ1-1; tentative D call: TRBD1 (5 bases). CDR3 length equals 14 residues. Trimming took off 2 bases at V and 0 bases at J, with 10 bases between the two ends. Germline-derived CDR1 and CDR2 are SQVTM and ANQGSEA. The CDR3 nucleotides are TGCAGCGTTGAATTGGCAGGGCTGAACACTGAAGCTTTCTTT. This encodes CSVELAGLNTEAFF.

This sequence joins TRBV6-5 and TRBJ1-1; D perhaps matches TRBD1 (6 bases). The CDR3 loop spans 12 amino acids. Germline V gene sequence: CDR1 MNHEY, CDR2 SVGAGI. V was pared by 3 bases and J by 8 bases, with 10 bases between. The CDR3 region is CASSYHREEAFF. CDR3 sequence (DNA): TGTGCCAGCAGTTATCACAGGGAGGAAGCTTTCTTT.

The chain couples TRBV7-9 to TRBJ2-5; 12 bases fit TRBD2. Losses at the gene ends were 5 bases for V and 5 bases for J; bases not matched to a gene: 6. Germline V gives CDR1 SEHNR, CDR2 FQNEAQ (reference sequence). This CDR3 has 15 amino acids. The CDR3 DNA reads TGTGCCAGCAGCCCTAGCGGGGGGGCCCTCGAGACCCAGTACTTC. Amino acids: CASSPSGGALETQYF.

The chain uses TRBV19 and TRBJ1-2; no clear D. Trimming took off 6 bases at V and 3 bases at J, with 17 bases between the two ends. The germline V gene has CDR1 LNHDA and CDR2 SQIVND (reference sequence). The CDR3 runs to 15 residues. CDR3 nucleotides: TGTGCCAGTAGCCGAGGTGCCTCGATGGACTATGGCTACACCTTC. It codes for CASSRGASMDYGYTF.